What follows are 14 T cell receptor beta chains derived from one specimen sequenced in a study of breast tumors, draining lymph nodes, adjacent tissues. Breast cancer patients provided tissue from their axillary draining lymph nodes. MiXCR, run by TCRdb on the multiplex PCR reads, gives a single entry per CDR3 protein. The sample holds around 250,000 distinct CDR3 sequences; under 40% are singletons and the top ten take about 3.3%. Sequencing input: axillary lymph node tissue. These receptors were obtained from a female donor with breast cancer. Some clones in this sample may be carry-over from other donors' samples.

In its sample, this clonotype was seen many times. The rearrangement uses TRBV13 and TRBJ2-5; TRBD1 agrees at 10 bases. Germline loops: CDR1 PRHDT, CDR2 FYEKMQ (reference sequence). CDR3 length: 17 amino acids. V lost 3 bases, J lost 2 bases, and 9 bases stayed unmatched. The CDR3 DNA is TGTGCCAGCAGCTTGGCGGGGACAGGGGATCCACAAGAGACCCAGTACTTC. Its translation is CASSLAGTGDPQETQYF.

This clonotype was found many times. V usage is TRBV5-1 and J usage is TRBJ2-7, with D perhaps matching TRBD1 or TRBD2 (6 bases each). CDR1 is SGHRS and CDR2 is YFSETQ in the germline V gene. The CDR3 spans 16 residues. Trimming left V 4 bases short and J 1 base short, with 18 bases between. The CDR3 DNA reads TGCGCCAGCAGCCAACGTGGGGGGCTAGCATCCTACGAGCAGTACTTC. This translates into CASSQRGGLASYEQYF.

Only a few counts were recorded for this clonotype. This chain links TRBV12-3 or TRBV12-4 with TRBJ1-2; TRBD1 matches 7 bases. Trimming took 2 bases from V and 4 from J; bases not matched to a gene: 4. The CDR3 spans 14 residues. CDR3 nucleotide sequence: TGTGCCAGCAGTTTATCGGCAGGGGGCTATGGCTACACCTTC. This encodes CASSLSAGGYGYTF.

V is TRBV11-2 and J is TRBJ2-1; 7 bases align to TRBD2. The CDR3 has 15 residues. The germline gives CDR1 SGHAT, CDR2 FQNNGV. After removal of 5 bases from V and 8 bases from J, the junction contained 12 bases not matched to a gene. The CDR3 DNA reads TGTGCCAGCAGCCTCCGCTTAGCGGGTCGTGATGAGCAGTTCTTC. The encoded protein is CASSLRLAGRDEQFF.

The rearrangement uses TRBV29-1 and TRBJ2-1, with 11 bases that match TRBD2. From germline, CDR1 is SQVTM and CDR2 ANQGSEA. Germline trimming cut 0 bases from V and 8 bases from J; bases unmatched to any gene: 0. CDR3 length equals 13 residues. This chain's CDR3 is CSVEDSGGDEQFF. The CDR3 DNA is TGCAGCGTTGAAGATAGCGGGGGGGATGAGCAGTTCTTC.

On this clonotype: The CDR3 ends on some other residue instead of the conserved phenylalanine or tryptophan, so this is likely a read error. V gene TRBV3-1 combines with J gene TRBJ2-2; TRBD1 might be the D (5 bases). This CDR3 contains 14 residues. Looked up from germline, CDR1 is LGHDT and CDR2 is YNNKEL (reference sequence). V was clipped by 4 bases and J by 4 bases, with 10 bases between them. CDR3 bases: TGTGCCAGCAGCCCCGGACACAGCACCGGGGAGCTGTTTTCT. Translation: CASSPGHSTGELFS.

This chain joins TRBV20-1 and TRBJ2-5; the D is unclear. V lost 3 bases to trimming and J lost 4 bases, with 18 bases between them. The germline V gene has CDR1 DFQATT and CDR2 SNEGSKA (reference sequence). The CDR3 runs 15 residues. DNA of the CDR3: TGCAGTGCTAGGGACGGAGCATTACGAGCAGAGACCCAGTACTTC. Translated, it gives CSARDGALRAETQYF.

This clonotype showed up just a few times. The chain couples TRBV28 to TRBJ2-1; the match to TRBD2 covers 14 bases. With V trimmed by 3 bases and J by 8 bases, 3 bases remained unmatched. CDR1 and CDR2 from the germline V gene are MDHEN and SYDVKM. The CDR3 is 15 amino acids. CDR3 amino acids: CASSFGTSGSYEQFF. In nucleotides, the CDR3 is TGTGCCAGCAGTTTCGGGACTAGCGGGAGTTATGAGCAGTTCTTC.

This clonotype was detected once. The chain recombines TRBV5-1 with TRBJ2-2; D tentatively reads TRBD1 or TRBD2 (5 bases each). Germline assignment: CDR1 SGHRS and CDR2 YFSETQ. V was clipped by 7 bases and J by 8 bases, with 12 bases between them. The CDR3 totals 12 residues. The CDR3, as DNA: TGCGCCAGCGTGGACATAGCGGGGGAGCTGTTTTTT. It yields the protein CASVDIAGELFF.

The chain employs TRBV19 and TRBJ1-5; 10 nucleotides align to TRBD1. The CDR3 consists of 16 residues. CDR1 LNHDA and CDR2 SQIVND come from the germline V gene (reference sequence). Trimming took 7 bases from V and 7 from J; bases not matched to a gene: 13. CDR3 amino acids: CASTSRDRGPGQPQHF. CDR3 nucleotides: TGTGCCAGTACCTCCCGGGACAGGGGACCTGGACAGCCCCAGCATTTT.

This chain links TRBV7-6 with TRBJ2-5; 12 bases agree with TRBD2. Germline trimming cut 4 bases from V and 1 base from J; bases unmatched to any gene: 13. CDR3 length: 19 amino acids. Looked up from germline, CDR1 is SGHVS and CDR2 is FNYEAQ. CDR3 protein: CASSSTLAGGGARQETQYF. The CDR3 coding sequence is TGTGCCAGCAGCTCGACACTAGCGGGAGGAGGGGCCCGCCAAGAGACCCAGTACTTC.

This clonotype came up many times. The J gene is TRBJ2-2, the V gene TRBV7-9; the D is unclear. The germline gives CDR1 SEHNR, CDR2 FQNEAQ (reference sequence). The CDR3 length is 13 residues. V dropped 3 bases and J dropped 5 bases, with 7 bases sitting between them. The CDR3: CASSFTGTGELFF. The CDR3 DNA reads TGTGCCAGCAGCTTTACCGGAACCGGGGAGCTGTTTTTT.

This clonotype was seen more than once but under ten times. The rearrangement joins TRBV10-3 to TRBJ1-1; D possibly corresponds to TRBD1 (5 bases). Germline CDR1 and CDR2: ENHRY and SYGVKD. Trimming cost V 10 bases and J 8 bases, with 14 bases left between them. The CDR3 spans 11 residues. Here the CDR3 reads CATQGTLEAFF. The DNA of the CDR3 is TGTGCCACGCAGGGTACTCTAGAAGCTTTCTTT.

This clonotype was picked up many times. The J gene is TRBJ1-2, the V gene TRBV5-8; the D is unclear. The CDR3 loop spans 13 amino acids. The V gene's germline CDR1 is SGHTS and CDR2 YDEGEE. V gave up 0 bases and J gave up 4 bases, with 7 bases separating them. This CDR3 reads CASSLEASYGYTF. CDR3 coding DNA: TGTGCCAGCAGCTTGGAAGCCAGCTATGGCTACACCTTC.